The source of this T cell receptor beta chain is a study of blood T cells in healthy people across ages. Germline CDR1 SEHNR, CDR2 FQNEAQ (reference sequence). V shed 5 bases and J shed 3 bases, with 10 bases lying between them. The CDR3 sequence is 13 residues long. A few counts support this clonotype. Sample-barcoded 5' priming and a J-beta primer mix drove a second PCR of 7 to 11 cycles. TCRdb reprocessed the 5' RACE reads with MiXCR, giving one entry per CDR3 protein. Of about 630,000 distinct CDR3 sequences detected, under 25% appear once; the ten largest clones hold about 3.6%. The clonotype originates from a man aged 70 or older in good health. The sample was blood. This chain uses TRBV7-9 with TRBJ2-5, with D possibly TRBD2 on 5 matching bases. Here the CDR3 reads CASSRTEEETQYF. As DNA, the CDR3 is TGTGCCAGCAGCAGGACTGAGGAAGAGACCCAGTACTTC. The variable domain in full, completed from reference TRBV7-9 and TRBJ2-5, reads DTGVSQNPRHKITKRGQNVTFRCDPISEHNRLYWYRQTLGQGPEFLTYFQNEAQLEKSRLLSDRFSAERPKGSFSTLEIQRTEQGDSAMYLCASSRTEEETQYFGPGTRLLVL.